The sequence of this T cell receptor (beta chain) was determined in a study of post-analysis software for immune sequencing data. Overall study results and limits: Compared against controls, patients with multiple sclerosis displayed significantly lower normalized Chao1 diversity. TRBV5-6, TRBV5-1 and TRBV20-1 were among a few TRBV segments more frequent in patients than controls.

Included in the TCR beta cDNA libraries were unique molecular identifiers. A single record per CDR3 protein comes from TCRdb applying MiXCR to the PCR reads. The sample shows more than 350,000 distinct CDR3 sequences, about 39% of them seen only once. Regarding this clonotype: Its target is unknown.

The V gene's germline CDR1 is SGHTA and CDR2 FQGNSA. The CDR3 is 14 residues long. Trimming at V came to 4 bases and at J to 2 bases, leaving 4 bases not matched to a gene. The sample consisted of blood. The rearrangement uses TRBV7-2 and TRBJ2-7, with 8 bases identical to TRBD2. This TCR came from a girl aged 2-15 years with multiple sclerosis. CDR3 bases: TGTGCCAGCAGCTCTAGCGGGTTCCCCTACGAGCAGTACTTC. This gives the protein CASSSSGFPYEQYF.